One and the same sample provided the 25 T cell receptor beta chains below, sequenced in a study of T-cell memory formation after mild COVID-19. TCRdb redid the calling of the 5' RACE reads with MiXCR, one entry per CDR3 protein. Found here are fewer than 700,000 distinct CDR3 sequences, about 20% of them singletons; the top ten hold around 9.2%. Source material: PBMCs or a T cell subset sorted from them (not recorded which). These receptors all stem from an adult woman who had mild COVID-19 (a few samples of this study predate the infection). Cell type and time point are not known.

There are a few counts of this clonotype. The V gene is TRBV4-2, the J gene TRBJ1-1; D ambiguous. The ends were cut back, 1 base at V and 1 base at J, with 16 bases in the middle. The CDR3 spans 17 residues. Looked up from germline, CDR1 is LGHNA and CDR2 is YNFKEQ. The CDR3 reads CASSQVGRRIQNTEAFF. The CDR3 DNA follows: TGTGCCAGCAGCCAAGTAGGGAGACGGATACAGAACACTGAAGCTTTCTTT.

This clonotype showed up many times. The gene calls are TRBV7-2 and TRBJ2-3; a possible D gene is TRBD2 (5 bases). The CDR3 is 15 amino acids. Between the trimmed V and J ends, which lost 4 bases and 2 bases, there was a span of 13 bases. CDR1 is SGHTA, CDR2 FQGNSA, per germline. The CDR3 DNA follows: TGTGCCAGCAGCTATCTCCCCGGGATCACAGATACGCAGTATTTT. Its protein product is CASSYLPGITDTQYF.

This clonotype was seen a handful of times. The chain recombines TRBV19 with TRBJ2-1, with D possibly matching TRBD2 (6 bases). The CDR3 loop spans 14 amino acids. In germline, CDR1 is LNHDA, CDR2 SQIVND (reference sequence). Trimming pared 6 bases from V and 10 bases from J, leaving 19 bases between. CDR3 nucleotides: TGTGCCAGTAGCCTGGCTAGGAGGGTGGGGGAGCAGTTCTTC. This encodes CASSLARRVGEQFF.

In this sample, this clonotype turned up a few times. J is TRBJ1-5 and V is TRBV10-3, with no clear D. Germline CDR1 and CDR2: ENHRY and SYGVKD. This CDR3 has 12 residues. With 2 bases removed from V and 6 bases from J, the gap between germline ends came to 5 bases. The CDR3 loop reads CAISERGQPQHF. Here the CDR3 DNA reads TGTGCCATCAGTGAGAGAGGTCAGCCCCAGCATTTT.

This sequence joins TRBV30 and TRBJ1-1; TRBD1 agrees at 8 bases. Per germline, CDR1 GTSNPN and CDR2 SVGIG (reference sequence). J was trimmed by 6 bases and V by 2 bases; bases with no gene match: 8. The CDR3 has 14 residues. The CDR3 DNA follows: TGTGCCTGGAGTTACGGACAGGGCCAGGCTGAAGCTTTCTTT. Protein sequence: CAWSYGQGQAEAFF.

The chain employs TRBV19 and TRBJ2-7; no reliable D call. The CDR3 has 14 amino acids. Germline V gene lookup returns CDR1 LNHDA and CDR2 SQIVND (reference sequence). V lost 3 bases and J lost 0, with 9 bases in between. The chain's CDR3 is CASSMSVSSYEQYF. Written as DNA, the CDR3 is TGTGCCAGTAGTATGAGTGTCAGCTCCTACGAGCAGTACTTC.

Ten or more counts support this clonotype. The chain employs TRBV10-3 and TRBJ2-1; TRBD2 matches 14 bases. The CDR3 runs to 16 residues. The germline CDR1 and CDR2 sequences are ENHRY and SYGVKD. V lost 3 bases to trimming and J lost 7 bases; unmatched junction nucleotides: 5. DNA of the CDR3: TGTGCCATCAGTGAACCTCGACTAGCGGGGGGGAATGAGCAGTTCTTC. It codes for CAISEPRLAGGNEQFF.

The table lists this clonotype with a count of one. The chain recombines TRBV3-1 with TRBJ2-7; 9 positions match TRBD1. V was pared by 6 bases and J by 4 bases, with 7 bases of the junction left unmatched. The CDR3 totals 14 residues. CDR1 and CDR2 (germline): LGHDT, YNNKEL (reference sequence). CDR3 amino acids: CASSSGQGMYEQYF. The CDR3 DNA reads as TGTGCCAGCAGTTCGGGACAGGGTATGTACGAGCAGTACTTC.

The table lists this clonotype with a few counts. This chain connects TRBV25-1 to TRBJ2-5; D perhaps matches TRBD1 (6 bases). In germline, CDR1 is MGHDK, CDR2 SYGVNS. Trimming pared 3 bases from V and 2 bases from J, leaving 13 bases between. The CDR3 runs to 15 residues. CDR3 nucleotide sequence: TGTGCCAGCAGTGAGGGGGCAGTGCTTCAAGAGACCCAGTACTTC. Residues: CASSEGAVLQETQYF.

There are many counts of this clonotype. This chain joins TRBV5-4 and TRBJ2-3; D gene unclear. Germline V gives CDR1 SGHNT, CDR2 YYREEE (reference sequence). Trimming stripped 1 base from V and 5 bases from J, with 5 bases between. This CDR3 comprises 12 residues. The CDR3 protein is CASSLHGDTQYF. The DNA for the CDR3 is TGTGCCAGCAGCTTGCACGGAGATACGCAGTATTTT.

This clonotype showed up just once. The chain employs TRBV20-1 and TRBJ2-4, with 10 bases matching TRBD2. The CDR3 is 14 amino acids. Germline values: CDR1 DFQATT, CDR2 SNEGSKA (reference sequence). Germline trimming cut 5 bases from V and 7 bases from J; bases unmatched to any gene: 8. The CDR3, as DNA: TGCAGTGCTGCCCAACTAGCGGGAAGGAACATTCAGTACTTC. Encoded protein: CSAAQLAGRNIQYF.

J is TRBJ2-1 and V is TRBV7-6; 10 nucleotides line up with TRBD2. In germline, CDR1 is SGHVS, CDR2 FNYEAQ. With V trimmed by 7 bases and J by 4 bases, 7 bases remained unmatched. The length of the CDR3 is 15 residues. CDR3 DNA sequence: TGTGCCAGCACCCTTTGGACTAGCGGATACAATGAGCAGTTCTTC. It yields the protein CASTLWTSGYNEQFF.

This clonotype was detected a few times. The chain is built from TRBV7-3 and TRBJ2-7; 7 nucleotides align to TRBD1. From germline, CDR1 is SGHTA and CDR2 FQGTGA. Germline trimming cut 5 bases from V and 6 bases from J; bases unmatched to any gene: 10. This CDR3 comprises 14 residues. DNA for the CDR3: TGTGCCAGCAGCGCGGACAGGCCCCCGGGCGAGCAGTACTTC. This translates into CASSADRPPGEQYF.

V is TRBV6-5 and J is TRBJ2-7; 9 nucleotides match TRBD1. V trimming: 6 bases; J trimming: 2 bases; junction bases outside the gene matches: 11. The CDR3 sequence is 16 residues long. The germline CDR1 and CDR2 sequences are MNHEY and SVGAGI. The CDR3 coding sequence is TGTGCCAGCAGCTCAACTGGGACAGGGCTTACCTACGAGCAGTACTTC. The encoded protein is CASSSTGTGLTYEQYF.

The chain has TRBV12-3 or TRBV12-4 and TRBJ1-5, with D hard to call. The CDR3 totals 13 residues. V gave up 6 bases and J gave up 2 bases, with 8 bases separating them. The CDR3 nucleotides read TGTGCCAGCAGCCCCAGTCGCAATCAGCCCCAGCATTTT. Translated, it gives CASSPSRNQPQHF.

The chain recombines TRBV5-1 with TRBJ2-5, with 9 nucleotides matching TRBD1. The V and J ends lost 2 bases and 1 base, in that order; junction bases with no gene match: 6. Germline CDR1 SGHRS, CDR2 YFSETQ. The CDR3 contains 16 residues. The CDR3 loop is CASSLQGAKIQETQYF. The CDR3, as DNA: TGCGCCAGCAGCTTACAGGGGGCTAAGATCCAAGAGACCCAGTACTTC.

CDR3 sequence reads: CASSPPLTVAGELFF. The CDR3 bases are TGCGCCAGCAGCCCGCCCCTGACAGTCGCCGGGGAGCTGTTTTTT. The chain has TRBV4-1 and TRBJ2-2; D might be TRBD1 (5 bases). The CDR3 runs 15 residues. CDR1 and CDR2 from the germline V gene are MGHRA and YSYEKL. V was clipped by 4 bases and J by 6 bases, with 15 bases between them.

This clonotype appeared a few times. The genes are TRBV11-2 and TRBJ2-5, with 9 nucleotides matching TRBD2. Germline loops: CDR1 SGHAT, CDR2 FQNNGV. The CDR3 has 16 amino acids. J was trimmed by 4 bases and V by 5 bases; bases with no gene match: 11. This CDR3 reads CASSQRLAGEGETQYF. CDR3 nucleotide sequence: TGTGCCAGCAGCCAGAGGTTAGCGGGAGAGGGAGAGACCCAGTACTTC.

The rearrangement uses TRBV5-4 and TRBJ2-7, with D perhaps matching TRBD2 (6 bases). Germline CDR1 and CDR2: SGHNT and YYREEE (reference sequence). The CDR3 totals 13 residues. The ends were cut back, 4 bases at V and 3 bases at J, with 11 bases in the middle. The CDR3 region is CASSMGLYYEQYF. In nucleotides, the CDR3 is TGTGCCAGCAGCATGGGACTTTACTACGAGCAGTACTTC.

This clonotype was counted only a few times. The V call is TRBV7-9, the J call TRBJ1-1, with TRBD1 matching 8 bases. Germline V gene sequence: CDR1 SEHNR, CDR2 FQNEAQ (reference sequence). The CDR3 totals 14 residues. The junction had 9 bases not matched to a gene; V was cut back by 5 bases and J by 7 bases. The CDR3 loop reads CASSPGTGLFEAFF. The DNA for the CDR3 is TGTGCCAGCAGCCCCGGGACAGGATTATTTGAAGCTTTCTTT. Complete variable domain (other parts from reference TRBV7-9 and TRBJ1-1): DTGVSQNPRHKITKRGQNVTFRCDPISEHNRLYWYRQTLGQGPEFLTYFQNEAQLEKSRLLSDRFSAERPKGSFSTLEIQRTEQGDSAMYLCASSPGTGLFEAFFGQGTRLTVV.

V and J are TRBV19 and TRBJ2-7; D is perhaps TRBD1 (6 bases). This CDR3 region has 13 residues. The V gene's germline CDR1 is LNHDA and CDR2 SQIVND (reference sequence). The germline V and J ends were trimmed by 10 bases and 1 base, with 14 bases remaining between them. In DNA, the CDR3 is TGTGCCACCGCAAGGACAGCATCCTACGAGCAGTACTTC. Its translation: CATARTASYEQYF.

This chain uses TRBV6-5 with TRBJ1-1, with D perhaps TRBD1 (5 bases). Looked up from germline, CDR1 is MNHEY and CDR2 is SVGAGI. V was clipped by 9 bases and J by 9 bases, with 14 bases between them. The CDR3 totals 11 residues. The CDR3 DNA is TGTGCCAGTCAAGTGGGGCTCAAAGCTTTCTTT. Translation gives CASQVGLKAFF.

The sample holds many counts of this clonotype. The chain couples TRBV7-9 to TRBJ2-7, with D uncertain. V was pared by 5 bases and J by 3 bases, with 20 bases between. This CDR3 region has 16 residues. CDR1 is SEHNR and CDR2 is FQNEAQ in the germline V gene (reference sequence). CDR3 nucleotides: TGTGCCAGCAGCCCCTCAGCTTCGGTAGCAGGCTACGAGCAGTACTTC. Translation: CASSPSASVAGYEQYF.

The CDR3: CSASRLAGAYEQYF. For the CDR3, the DNA is TGCAGTGCCAGCAGACTAGCGGGAGCCTACGAGCAGTACTTC. The V and J genes are TRBV20-1 and TRBJ2-7, with TRBD2 identical over 12 bases. Germline-derived CDR1 and CDR2 are DFQATT and SNEGSKA (reference sequence). This CDR3 is built from 14 residues. After removal of 6 bases from V and 2 bases from J, the junction contained 5 bases not matched to a gene.

This clonotype was picked up a small number of times. The chain joins TRBV12-3 or TRBV12-4 to TRBJ2-1; D might be TRBD2 (5 bases). Trimming stripped 1 base from V and 15 bases from J, with 13 bases between. The CDR3 sequence is 12 residues long. Written as DNA, the CDR3 is TGTGCCAGCAGTTTAGTTCCCGAACGGGGGTTCTTC. Translating it yields CASSLVPERGFF.